This T cell receptor beta chain emerged from a study of blood T cell repertoires in COVID-19. The V segment lost 3 bases and the J segment 7 bases; nucleotides outside the gene matches: 3. The CDR3 runs to 15 residues. CDR1 is SGHRS and CDR2 is YFSETQ in the germline V gene. Each participant's cohort was designated according to participant-reported clinical history. TCRdb keeps only in-frame clones here, not all; method: immunoSEQ multiplex PCR. The sample lists approximately 350,000 clones, more than 85% seen once, with 3% in the top ten. The receptor comes from a woman aged 25 to 39 who had recovered from COVID-19. The J gene is TRBJ2-1, the V gene TRBV5-1; TRBD2 agrees at 14 bases. Material: PBMCs or T cells enriched from blood (not recorded which). The CDR3: CASSSGTSGSNEQFF. The CDR3 DNA reads as TGCGCCAGCAGCTCCGGGACTAGCGGGAGTAATGAGCAGTTCTTC.